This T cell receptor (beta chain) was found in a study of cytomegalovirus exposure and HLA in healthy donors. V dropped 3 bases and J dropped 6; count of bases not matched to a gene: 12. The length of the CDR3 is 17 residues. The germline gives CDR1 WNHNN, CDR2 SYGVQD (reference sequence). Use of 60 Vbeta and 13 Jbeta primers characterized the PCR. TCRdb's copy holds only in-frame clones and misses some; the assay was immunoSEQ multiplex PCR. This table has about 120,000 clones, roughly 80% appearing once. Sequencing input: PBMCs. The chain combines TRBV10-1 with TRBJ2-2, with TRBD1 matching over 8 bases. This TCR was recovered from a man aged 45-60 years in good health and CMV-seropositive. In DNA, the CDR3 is TGCGCCAGCAGTGAAAACCCGGGACAGGAGGATTCCGGGGAGCTGTTTTTT. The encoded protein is CASSENPGQEDSGELFF.